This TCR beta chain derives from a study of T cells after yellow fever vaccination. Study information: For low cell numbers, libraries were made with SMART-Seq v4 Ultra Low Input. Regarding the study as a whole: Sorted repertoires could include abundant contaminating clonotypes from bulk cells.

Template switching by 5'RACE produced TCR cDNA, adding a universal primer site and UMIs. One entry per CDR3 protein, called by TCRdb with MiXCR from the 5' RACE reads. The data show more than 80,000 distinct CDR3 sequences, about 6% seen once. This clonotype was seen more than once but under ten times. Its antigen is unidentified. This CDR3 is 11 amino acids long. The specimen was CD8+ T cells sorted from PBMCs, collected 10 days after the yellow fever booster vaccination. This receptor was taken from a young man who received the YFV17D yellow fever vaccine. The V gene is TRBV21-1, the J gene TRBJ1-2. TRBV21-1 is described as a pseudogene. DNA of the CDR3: TGTGCCAGCACCATTAACTATGGCTACACCTTC. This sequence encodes CASTINYGYTF.